Listed below are T cell receptor beta chains from one sample, sequenced in a study of T cell changes during pregnancy in multiple sclerosis. Using immunoSEQ multiplex PCR, the repertoire was profiled, and TCRdb retains in-frame clones only, with some absent. The sample yields 77,000 or so clones, around 95% seen once. This sample comprised peripheral blood, obtained in the second trimester of pregnancy. These receptors all come from a female donor in good health, enrolled as a control in a pregnancy study. Each CDR3 is given with its conserved first and last residue. D genes are given only for firm matches. Size tells how often a clone was seen (once, few, many) or the class of an expanded clone, and some rows leave it out.

V	J	length	D	size	CDR3	DNA
TRBV7-9	TRBJ2-7	14	TRBD1	.	CASSHMTGVYEQYF	TGTGCCAGCAGCCATATGACAGGGGTCTACGAGCAGTACTTC
TRBV6-1	TRBJ2-1	11	.	.	CASSDKAETFF	TGTGCCAGCAGTGATAAAGCGGAGACGTTCTTC
TRBV5-1	TRBJ2-1	16	TRBD2	.	CASRGAAGSSYNEQFF	TGCGCCAGCAGAGGGGCAGCGGGGAGCTCCTACAATGAGCAGTTCTTC
TRBV5-1	TRBJ1-1	19	TRBD1	.	CASSLGGGQGIVSNTEAFF	TGCGCCAGCAGCTTGGGGGGGGGACAGGGAATAGTCAGTAACACTGAAGCTTTCTTT
TRBV9	TRBJ1-6	19	.	.	CASRHPGRGEFSYNSPLHF	TGTGCCAGCAGGCATCCGGGACGGGGGGAATTCTCCTATAATTCACCCCTCCACTTT
TRBV19	TRBJ2-5	16	TRBD2	.	CASSIGGGPAGETQYF	TGTGCCAGTAGTATCGGGGGGGGGCCGGCGGGAGAGACCCAGTACTTC
TRBV6-4	TRBJ1-1	16	TRBD1	.	CASSFRQGAPVTEAFF	TGTGCCAGCAGTTTTAGACAGGGGGCGCCTGTCACTGAAGCTTTCTTT
TRBV29-1	TRBJ2-7	12	TRBD1	.	CSVRDRAHEQYF	TGCAGCGTGAGAGACAGGGCCCACGAGCAGTACTTC
TRBV2	TRBJ2-7	15	.	.	CASSAILGGSYEQYF	TGTGCCAGCAGTGCGATTCTGGGGGGATCCTACGAGCAGTACTTC
TRBV19	TRBJ1-1	14	TRBD1	.	CASSTPGTGTTAFF	TGTGCCAGTAGTACCCCCGGGACAGGCACGACGGCTTTCTTT
TRBV6-6	TRBJ1-5	14	TRBD1	.	CASSYTDRRSPQHF	TGTGCCAGCAGTTATACGGACAGGCGATCGCCCCAGCATTTT
TRBV11-2	TRBJ1-5	15	TRBD1	.	CASSLGGTGGQPQHF	TGTGCCAGCAGCCTAGGGGGGACAGGGGGGCAGCCCCAGCATTTT
TRBV28	TRBJ1-2	15	TRBD1	.	CASSPGTAINYGYTF	TGTGCCAGCAGTCCCGGGACAGCGATTAACTATGGCTACACCTTC
TRBV30	TRBJ1-1	13	TRBD1	.	CAWSGTGNTEAFF	TGTGCCTGGAGTGGGACAGGGAACACTGAAGCTTTCTTT
TRBV5-8	TRBJ1-6	15	.	once	CASSLGGLNNSPLHF	TGTGCCAGCAGCTTGGGGGGACTCAATAATTCACCCCTCCACTTT
TRBV5-6	TRBJ2-5	15	.	.	CASSPLSGVQETQYF	TGTGCCAGCAGCCCCCTCTCGGGGGTCCAAGAGACCCAGTACTTC
TRBV19	TRBJ1-2	16	TRBD1	once	CASSAGQGEFDYGYTF	TGTGCCAGTAGTGCGGGACAGGGGGAATTCGACTATGGCTACACCTTC
TRBV6-6	TRBJ1-3	16	TRBD1	few	CASRFGTGSAGNTIYF	TGTGCCAGCAGATTCGGGACAGGGAGCGCTGGAAACACCATATATTTT
TRBV6-1	TRBJ1-1	13	.	.	CASSDRENTEAFF	TGTGCCAGCAGTGACAGGGAAAACACTGAAGCTTTCTTT
TRBV14	TRBJ1-1	13	.	.	CASSQASAAEAFF	TGTGCCAGCAGCCAAGCCTCCGCAGCTGAAGCTTTCTTT
TRBV11-2	TRBJ1-3	15	.	.	CASSLGGQPGNTIYF	TGTGCCAGCAGCTTAGGGGGACAACCCGGAAACACCATATATTTT
TRBV7-9	TRBJ1-2	13	.	.	CASGRERVYGYTF	TGTGCCAGCGGACGCGAGAGGGTTTATGGCTACACCTTC
TRBV9	TRBJ1-2	14	TRBD1	.	CASSPPTGGYGYTF	TGTGCCAGCAGCCCTCCGACAGGGGGCTATGGCTACACCTTC
TRBV9	TRBJ2-2	15	TRBD2	once	CASSTIAGELRELFF	TGTGCCAGCAGCACCATAGCGGGGGAGTTGCGGGAGCTGTTTTTT
TRBV2	TRBJ1-2	15	.	.	CASSESAAPGSGYTF	TGTGCCAGCAGTGAGTCCGCAGCCCCAGGGTCTGGCTACACCTTC
TRBV9	TRBJ1-1	13	.	.	CASSVAQNTEAFF	TGTGCCAGCAGCGTAGCCCAGAACACTGAAGCTTTCTTT
TRBV7-9	TRBJ2-3	12	.	.	CASSYPRDTQYF	TGTGCCAGCAGCTATCCGAGGGATACGCAGTATTTT
TRBV15	TRBJ1-1	19	.	.	CATSRDRAQVRTMNTEAFF	TGTGCCACCAGCAGAGATCGAGCACAGGTGAGAACCATGAACACTGAAGCTTTCTTT
TRBV4-3	TRBJ1-4	15	.	.	CASSQDGRSNEKLFF	TGCGCCAGCAGCCAAGATGGGCGAAGTAATGAAAAACTGTTTTTT
TRBV4-1	TRBJ1-2	13	.	.	CASSQDLGYGYTF	TGCGCCAGCAGCCAAGATCTAGGTTATGGCTACACCTTC
TRBV27	TRBJ1-1	16	.	.	CASSAKWGVGNTEAFF	TGTGCCAGCAGTGCCAAGTGGGGGGTCGGGAACACTGAAGCTTTCTTT
TRBV7-3	TRBJ2-1	16	TRBD2	.	CASSPSGLAGDNEQFF	TGTGCCAGCAGCCCGTCCGGGCTAGCGGGGGACAATGAGCAGTTCTTC
TRBV5-6	TRBJ2-3	15	TRBD1	.	CASSLGQGAGDTQYF	TGTGCCAGCAGCTTGGGACAGGGGGCCGGAGATACGCAGTATTTT
TRBV6-5	TRBJ1-2	15	TRBD1	once	CASSPWTGGNYGYTF	TGTGCCAGCAGTCCCTGGACAGGGGGCAACTATGGCTACACCTTC
TRBV2	TRBJ1-2	13	.	.	CASSEAVQIGYTF	TGTGCCAGCAGTGAAGCCGTACAAATTGGCTACACCTTC
TRBV2	TRBJ2-7	15	.	.	CASSGWDTADYEQYF	TGTGCCAGCAGTGGGTGGGACACTGCCGACTACGAGCAGTACTTC
TRBV18	TRBJ1-2	17	TRBD1	.	CASSPPNRDRGNYGYTF	TGTGCCAGCTCACCACCTAACCGGGACAGGGGGAACTATGGCTACACCTTC
TRBV7-9	TRBJ1-4	14	.	.	CASSLDLRDEKLFF	TGTGCCAGCAGCTTAGATCTCAGGGATGAAAAACTGTTTTTT
TRBV19	TRBJ1-5	15	TRBD1	.	CASSPPGGRNQPQHF	TGTGCCAGTAGTCCCCCAGGGGGAAGGAATCAGCCCCAGCATTTT
TRBV18	TRBJ2-1	19	.	once	CASSPLRLVGQGSYNEQFF	TGTGCCAGCTCACCACTGAGACTCGTGGGGCAGGGCTCCTACAATGAGCAGTTCTTC
TRBV5-4	TRBJ2-6	15	.	.	CASSRAGPGANVLTF	TGTGCCAGCAGCCGTGCGGGCCCTGGGGCCAACGTCCTGACTTTC
TRBV6-5	TRBJ1-1	14	.	.	CASSYPGSGKSAFF	TGTGCCAGCAGTTACCCGGGCTCAGGGAAATCGGCTTTCTTT
TRBV5-4	TRBJ1-1	16	TRBD1	.	CASSFNRGQGNTEAFF	TGTGCCAGCAGCTTCAATCGAGGACAGGGGAACACTGAAGCTTTCTTT
TRBV6-4	TRBJ2-1	16	.	.	CASSDQGRRSYNEQFF	TGTGCCAGCAGTGACCAGGGGAGAAGGTCCTACAATGAGCAGTTCTTC